Here is one T cell receptor beta chain with its context. What it binds is unknown. The sample originates from a study of blood T cells in healthy people across ages. Study-wide points: CMV infection status of these donors was not known. While age rose, TCR beta diversity per million T cells dropped in a roughly linear way.

Together with a sample-barcoded 5' primer, a J-beta primer mix was included in a second PCR lasting about 7 to 11 cycles. A template-switch adaptor that had 12 random nucleotides put a tag on each cDNA molecule. TCRdb called the 5' RACE reads again in MiXCR, with one record for every CDR3 protein. The data contain some 1.5 million distinct CDR3 sequences, 28% of them seen just once; the ten biggest clones take up roughly 8%. Per the germline V gene, CDR1 is SGHRS and CDR2 is YFSETQ. The CDR3 length is 16 residues. V lost 5 bases, J lost 5 bases, and 20 bases lay in between. This sequence was found in a woman aged 25 to 39 in good health. V is TRBV5-1 and J is TRBJ2-1; tentatively, D is TRBD2 (6 bases). The source material was blood. Written as DNA, the CDR3 is TGCGCCAGCAGTAAAGGGTGGGGGGTCCCTAACAATGAGCAGTTCTTC. Protein sequence: CASSKGWGVPNNEQFF.